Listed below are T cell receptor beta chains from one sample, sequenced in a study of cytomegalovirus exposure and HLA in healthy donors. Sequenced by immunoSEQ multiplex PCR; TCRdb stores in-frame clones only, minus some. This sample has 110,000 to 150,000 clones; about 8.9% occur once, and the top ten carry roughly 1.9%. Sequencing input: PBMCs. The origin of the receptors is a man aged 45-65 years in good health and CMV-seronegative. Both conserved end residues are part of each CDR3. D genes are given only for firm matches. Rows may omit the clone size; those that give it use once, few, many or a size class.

CASPKGLAEEGDTDTQYF TGTGCCAGCCCCAAGGGGCTAGCGGAGGAGGGGGACACAGATACGCAGTATTTT TRBJ2-3 18 few TRBV5-8 NA
CASSQRGLAGEGNEQYF TGTGCCAGCAGCCAACGGGGACTAGCGGGAGAAGGCAACGAGCAGTACTTC TRBJ2-7 17 NA TRBV4-2 TRBD2
CSVGDSKNIQYF TGCAGCGTTGGGGACAGTAAAAACATTCAGTACTTC TRBJ2-4 12 few TRBV29-1 TRBD1
CAISESRGLAGNTIYF TGTGCCATCAGTGAGTCCAGGGGGTTAGCTGGAAACACCATATATTTT TRBJ1-3 16 NA TRBV10-3 TRBD1
CASRPTTGGPYNEQFF TGTGCCAGCAGGCCGACCACAGGGGGCCCTTACAATGAGCAGTTCTTC TRBJ2-1 16 few TRBV28 TRBD1
CATSSGRGTGELFF TGTGCCACCAGCAGCGGGAGGGGCACCGGGGAGCTGTTTTTT TRBJ2-2 14 NA TRBV15 TRBD2
CASSGTGYSGNTIYF TGTGCCAGCAGCGGGACAGGGTACTCTGGAAACACCATATATTTT TRBJ1-3 15 NA TRBV6-5 TRBD1
CASSLEVGAYEQYF TGCGCCAGCAGCTTGGAGGTAGGGGCCTACGAGCAGTACTTC TRBJ2-7 14 NA TRBV5-1 NA
CASSERYGANVLNF TGTGCCAGCAGTGAAAGATATGGGGCCAACGTCCTGAATTTC TRBJ2-6 14 few TRBV6-1 NA
CASSQVGQGENYGYTF TGCGCCAGCAGCCAAGTTGGACAGGGGGAAAACTATGGCTACACCTTC TRBJ1-2 16 few TRBV4-1 TRBD1
CASSQAIQTSGRGHEQFF TGCGCCAGCAGCCAAGCTATTCAAACTAGCGGGAGAGGGCATGAGCAGTTCTTC TRBJ2-1 18 few TRBV4-1 TRBD2
CASSSPGTGLTEAFF TGTGCCAGCAGTTCCCCCGGGACAGGGTTGACTGAAGCTTTCTTT TRBJ1-1 15 few TRBV28 TRBD1
CASSAHGLAGGAYEQYF TGTGCCAGCAGCGCCCATGGACTAGCGGGAGGGGCCTACGAGCAGTACTTC TRBJ2-7 17 few TRBV11-2 TRBD2
CASSRDPGTGGNTEAFF TGCGCCAGCAGCCGAGACCCCGGGACAGGGGGCAACACTGAAGCTTTCTTT TRBJ1-1 17 NA TRBV5-1 TRBD1
CASRNVRGSGNTIYF TGTGCCAGCAGGAACGTCAGAGGCTCTGGAAACACCATATATTTT TRBJ1-3 15 NA TRBV2 NA
CASSYRTGTDTQYF TGTGCCAGCAGTTACCGGACAGGCACAGATACGCAGTATTTT TRBJ2-3 14 few TRBV6-5 NA
CASSRSGGETQYF TGTGCCAGCAGCCGTAGCGGGGGGGAGACCCAGTACTTC TRBJ2-5 13 NA TRBV5-6 TRBD2
CASSEGQGVTYEQYF TGTGCCAGCAGTGAAGGTCAGGGGGTTACCTACGAGCAGTACTTC TRBJ2-7 15 NA TRBV6-1 TRBD1
CASSSPPGTGRHEQYF TGTGCCAGCAGCTCCCCCCCAGGGACAGGGCGCCACGAGCAGTACTTC TRBJ2-7 16 few TRBV5-8 TRBD1
CASSKGGGYSGNTIYF TGTGCCAGCAGCAAAGGGGGCGGCTACTCTGGAAACACCATATATTTT TRBJ1-3 16 few TRBV21-1 NA
CSVEWQGASYGYTF TGCAGCGTTGAGTGGCAGGGGGCGAGTTATGGCTACACCTTC TRBJ1-2 14 few TRBV29-1 TRBD1
CASTDTGLAVTDTQYF TGTGCCAGTACGGATACGGGACTAGCGGTCACAGATACGCAGTATTTT TRBJ2-3 16 NA TRBV6-6 TRBD2
CASKRASNQPQHF TGTGCCAGCAAAAGAGCTAGCAATCAGCCCCAGCATTTT TRBJ1-5 13 few TRBV6-5 NA
CASSETQGIRNTIYF TGTGCCAGCAGTGAAACCCAGGGCATAAGGAACACCATATATTTT TRBJ1-3 15 few TRBV2 NA
CASSVRDRGAEAFF TGTGCCAGTAGTGTCCGGGACAGGGGAGCTGAAGCTTTCTTT TRBJ1-1 14 NA TRBV19 TRBD1
CASSRMAASSGANVLTF TGTGCCAGCTCACGGATGGCGGCAAGCTCTGGGGCCAACGTCCTGACTTTC TRBJ2-6 17 few TRBV18 NA
CASLAASFSYEQYF TGTGCCAGCCTTGCGGCCAGTTTCTCCTACGAGCAGTACTTC TRBJ2-7 14 NA TRBV2 NA
CASAHGTSGRAHNEQFF TGTGCCAGCGCCCATGGGACTAGCGGGAGGGCCCACAATGAGCAGTTCTTC TRBJ2-1 17 NA TRBV19 TRBD2
CASSQSTGIQETQYF TGTGCCAGCAGCCAATCCACAGGGATTCAAGAGACCCAGTACTTC TRBJ2-5 15 NA TRBV5-4 NA
CASRLQVSGNTIYF TGCGCCAGCAGGTTACAGGTCTCTGGAAACACCATATATTTT TRBJ1-3 14 few TRBV5-1 NA
CASSLRAGGAGNEQFF TGTGCCAGCAGTCTGAGAGCGGGAGGAGCGGGGAATGAGCAGTTCTTC TRBJ2-1 16 NA TRBV6-6 TRBD2
CASSPKEQRSYNEQFF TGTGCCAGCAGCCCTAAGGAGCAGCGCTCCTACAATGAGCAGTTCTTC TRBJ2-1 16 NA TRBV7-2 NA
CASSMAGISNQPQHF TGTGCCAGTAGTATGGCAGGGATCAGCAATCAGCCCCAGCATTTT TRBJ1-5 15 NA TRBV19 NA
CASNLGGGRANEQFF TGTGCCAGCAACTTAGGAGGCGGGAGGGCCAATGAGCAGTTCTTC TRBJ2-1 15 few TRBV11-2 TRBD2
CSAEGKGNGYTF TGCAGCGCCGAAGGAAAGGGGAATGGCTACACCTTC TRBJ1-2 12 NA TRBV29-1 NA
CASSPDRAFATNEKLFF TGTGCCAGTAGCCCGGACAGGGCGTTTGCAACTAATGAAAAACTGTTTTTT TRBJ1-4 17 NA TRBV19 TRBD1
CASSTGGSRISYTF TGTGCCAGCAGCACAGGGGGAAGTAGGATAAGCTACACCTTC TRBJ1-2 14 few TRBV7-9 TRBD1
CASRRGNTQYF TGTGCCAGCAGGAGGGGGAATACGCAGTATTTT TRBJ2-3 11 few TRBV2 NA
CASGRGIGGAFF TGTGCCAGCGGCAGGGGCATAGGCGGAGCTTTCTTT TRBJ1-1 12 NA TRBV28 NA
CASSNGGAINEQFF TGTGCCAGTTCTAACGGGGGGGCCATAAATGAGCAGTTCTTC TRBJ2-1 14 few TRBV19 TRBD2
CAWKASSSYNEQFF TGTGCCTGGAAAGCCTCGAGCTCCTACAATGAGCAGTTCTTC TRBJ2-1 14 NA TRBV30 NA
CASSLSGGVGYEQYF TGTGCCAGCAGTTTATCGGGAGGAGTAGGCTACGAGCAGTACTTC TRBJ2-7 15 few TRBV27 NA
CASSLGGPGGRYEQYF TGCGCCAGCAGCTTGGGAGGTCCAGGAGGCCGCTACGAGCAGTACTTC TRBJ2-7 16 NA TRBV5-1 NA
CASSLLDLENTEAFF TGTGCCAGCAGTTTATTGGACTTGGAGAACACTGAAGCTTTCTTT TRBJ1-1 15 many TRBV28 NA
CASQPGGENTGELFF TGCGCCAGCCAGCCAGGGGGTGAGAACACCGGGGAGCTGTTTTTT TRBJ2-2 15 NA TRBV5-1 TRBD1
CASSLNAGGWNTGELFF TGTGCCAGCAGCTTAAATGCGGGAGGTTGGAACACCGGGGAGCTGTTTTTT TRBJ2-2 17 few TRBV7-3 TRBD2
CASSPAGRTSGEETQYF TGTGCCAGCAGCCCCGCGGGGCGCACTAGCGGGGAAGAGACCCAGTACTTC TRBJ2-5 17 many TRBV14 TRBD2
CASSLAGGLETQYF TGTGCCAGCAGCTTGGCGGGGGGGCTAGAGACCCAGTACTTC TRBJ2-5 14 few TRBV5-4 TRBD2
CASSRQEEGETQYF TGCGCCAGCAGCCGTCAAGAGGAAGGAGAGACCCAGTACTTC TRBJ2-5 14 few TRBV4-1 NA
CSAKTGAEDTQYF TGCAGCGCAAAGACAGGGGCCGAAGATACGCAGTATTTT TRBJ2-3 13 NA TRBV29-1 TRBD1
CASSQGTWYQETQYF TGTGCCAGTAGCCAGGGGACCTGGTACCAAGAGACCCAGTACTTC TRBJ2-5 15 NA TRBV19 NA
CASSSAWTGDYNEQFF TGCGCCAGCAGCTCGGCTTGGACAGGGGACTACAATGAGCAGTTCTTC TRBJ2-1 16 few TRBV5-1 TRBD1
CASSEYEGGLLAKNIQYF TGTGCCAGCAGTGAATACGAGGGAGGACTACTAGCCAAAAACATTCAGTACTTC TRBJ2-4 18 few TRBV6-1 NA
CASSDLVGGELFF TGTGCCAGCAGTGACCTGGTCGGCGGGGAGCTGTTTTTT TRBJ2-2 13 NA TRBV6-1 NA
CASSSGQHTDTQYF TGTGCCAGCAGCTCGGGACAGCACACAGATACGCAGTATTTT TRBJ2-3 14 NA TRBV7-2 TRBD1